Listed here are 25 T cell receptor beta chains from one sample, sequenced in a study of T cell repertoires in cytomegalovirus infection. TCRdb passed the reads through MiXCR, listing each CDR3 protein once. The top ten clones hold roughly 10% of a sample with fewer than 550,000 distinct CDR3 sequences, around 10% of them seen once. The sample was PBMCs. These receptors all come from a human donor in good health (CMV status not recorded). Some clones in this sample may be carry-over from other donors' samples.

This clonotype was picked up many times. CDR3 sequence reads: CASSLVRSTEQFF. The CDR3 DNA reads TGTGCCAGCAGCTTAGTAAGGAGCACTGAGCAGTTCTTC. The chain joins TRBV7-2 to TRBJ2-1; no reliable D call. V dropped 1 base and J dropped 9 bases, with 10 bases sitting between them. Per germline, CDR1 SGHTA and CDR2 FQGNSA. This CDR3 has 13 amino acids.

This clonotype was detected a few times. This chain links TRBV24-1 with TRBJ2-1; TRBD2 matches at 7 bases. This CDR3 spans 14 amino acids. Germline values: CDR1 KGHDR, CDR2 SFDVKD. The junction had 10 bases not matched to a gene; V was cut back by 4 bases and J by 11 bases. CDR3 coding DNA: TGTGCCACCAGTGACCCGAGGGAGGGACCAAAGCAGTTCTTC. Its translation is CATSDPREGPKQFF.

This clonotype was counted ten times or more. The chain has TRBV7-3 and TRBJ1-2; 9 nucleotides align to TRBD1. Per germline, CDR1 SGHTA and CDR2 FQGTGA. The CDR3 is made up of 13 amino acids. V lost 6 bases to trimming and J lost 8 bases; unmatched junction nucleotides: 7. This chain's CDR3 is CASSFGTGQGYTF. DNA for the CDR3: TGTGCCAGCAGTTTTGGGACAGGGCAGGGCTACACCTTC. The full variable domain, rest sourced from reference TRBV7-3 and TRBJ1-2, is GAGVSQTPSNKVTEKGKYVELRCDPISGHTALYWYRQSLGQGPEFLIYFQGTGAADDSGLPNDRFFAVRPEGSVSTLKIQRTERGDSAVYLCASSFGTGQGYTFGSGTRLTVV.

In this sample, this clonotype turned up a few times. The chain combines TRBV20-1 with TRBJ2-3; TRBD2 matches 7 bases. V trimming: 6 bases; J trimming: 4 bases; junction bases outside the gene matches: 10. The CDR3 length is 14 residues. The germline V gene has CDR1 DFQATT and CDR2 SNEGSKA (reference sequence). The CDR3 spells CSARPASGADTQYF. The CDR3 region has the DNA TGCAGTGCCAGACCAGCTAGCGGTGCAGATACGCAGTATTTT.

This clonotype was observed at least ten times. CDR3: CASSLWGTSGDYEQYF. CDR3 nucleotides: TGTGCCAGCAGCTTATGGGGGACTAGCGGAGACTACGAGCAGTACTTC. V and J are TRBV7-6 and TRBJ2-7; 11 bases map to TRBD2. CDR3 length: 16 amino acids. Germline CDR1 reads SGHVS; CDR2 reads FNYEAQ. Losses at the gene ends were 2 bases for V and 3 bases for J; bases not matched to a gene: 6.

This clonotype was detected ten times or more. The chain links TRBV6-1 to TRBJ1-4; no firm D call. This CDR3 comprises 14 residues. Deletions cut 6 bases from V and 1 base from J, with 9 bases between. Per the germline V gene, CDR1 is MNHNS and CDR2 is SASEGT. The CDR3 nucleotides are TGTGCCAGCAGGGTTTTTGGAACTAATGAAAAACTGTTTTTT. Its translation: CASRVFGTNEKLFF.

In its sample, this clonotype was seen many times. The V and J genes are TRBV7-2 and TRBJ2-5; 10 nucleotides line up with TRBD2. This CDR3 contains 16 residues. CDR1 SGHTA and CDR2 FQGNSA come from the germline V gene. The V gene end was trimmed by 5 bases and the J gene end by 0 bases; junction bases not matched to a gene: 6. For the CDR3, the DNA is TGTGCCAGCAGCCGTAGCGGGAGGTACGACCAAGAGACCCAGTACTTC. This translates into CASSRSGRYDQETQYF.

This clonotype has ten or more counts. V is TRBV7-8 and J is TRBJ1-1; D remains unclear. Looked up from germline, CDR1 is SGHVS and CDR2 is FQNEAQ. Trimming left V 5 bases short and J 1 base short, with 8 bases between. The CDR3 is 13 residues long. The CDR3 loop is CASSPDWNTEAFF. CDR3 bases: TGTGCCAGCAGCCCTGATTGGAACACTGAAGCTTTCTTT.

This clonotype was recorded at least ten times. The rearrangement uses TRBV2 and TRBJ2-2, with unresolved D. The CDR3 contains 13 residues. The germline V gene encodes CDR1 SNHLY and CDR2 FYNNEI. V was pared by 2 bases and J by 5 bases, with 6 bases between. The CDR3 DNA is TGTGCCAGCAGTGAAAGGGCGACCGGGGAGCTGTTTTTT. Its protein product is CASSERATGELFF. Together with reference TRBV2 and TRBJ2-2, the CDR3 gives the full variable domain: EPEVTQTPSHQVTQMGQEVILRCVPISNHLYFYWYRQILGQKVEFLVSFYNNEISEKSEIFDDQFSVERPDGSNFTLKIRSTKLEDSAMYFCASSERATGELFFGEGSRLTVL.

This clonotype was observed many times. The CDR3 loop is CASSLKGTIGELFF. CDR3 nucleotide sequence: TGTGCCAGCAGTTTAAAGGGGACAATCGGGGAGCTGTTTTTT. The chain uses TRBV12-3 or TRBV12-4 and TRBJ2-2, with a possible D match to TRBD1 (6 bases). The CDR3 is 14 residues long. V was cut by 2 bases and J by 7 bases, with 11 bases left in between.

Only a few counts were recorded for this clonotype. V is TRBV3-1 and J is TRBJ2-2, with D perhaps being TRBD1 or TRBD2 (5 bases each). Trimming pared 4 bases from V and 6 bases from J, leaving 12 bases between. The CDR3 is 14 amino acids. Germline CDR1 is LGHDT and CDR2 is YNNKEL (reference sequence). CDR3 sequence (DNA): TGTGCCAGCAGCCCGTCGCGAGGGGCCGGGGAGCTGTTTTTT. This sequence encodes CASSPSRGAGELFF.

This clonotype was seen a handful of times. J is TRBJ2-3 and V is TRBV7-3; the D is unclear. Trimming left V 3 bases short and J 4 bases short, with 17 bases between. CDR3 size: 16 residues. Germline V CDR1 and CDR2: SGHTA, FQGTGA. CDR3 coding DNA: TGTGCCAGCAGCTTTAATCCTAGTGGGTTTGCAGATACGCAGTATTTT. It translates to CASSFNPSGFADTQYF.

This clonotype was seen repeatedly, ten times or more. This chain connects TRBV5-1 to TRBJ2-7; D perhaps matches TRBD1 (5 bases). The CDR3 has 16 residues. Germline CDR1 is SGHRS and CDR2 is YFSETQ. Deletions cut 1 base from V and 0 bases from J, with 14 bases between. This chain's CDR3 is CASSLSGTGSSYEQYF. DNA for the CDR3: TGCGCCAGCAGCTTGAGTGGAACAGGCAGCTCCTACGAGCAGTACTTC.

This clonotype was observed many times. This chain joins TRBV11-2 and TRBJ2-7; D is unresolved. The CDR3 covers 12 residues. Trimming left V 2 bases short and J 1 base short, with 3 bases between. Germline V gives CDR1 SGHAT, CDR2 FQNNGV. In nucleotides, the CDR3 is TGTGCCAGCAGCTTATTTTCCTACGAGCAGTACTTC. This gives the protein CASSLFSYEQYF. Drawing the rest from reference TRBV11-2 and TRBJ2-7, the complete variable domain is EAGVAQSPRYKIIEKRQSVAFWCNPISGHATLYWYQQILGQGPKLLIQFQNNGVVDDSQLPKDRFSAERLKGVDSTLKIQPAKLEDSAVYLCASSLFSYEQYFGPGTRLTVT.

This clonotype was detected a few times. The chain recombines TRBV28 with TRBJ2-5, with D unresolved. Trimming pared 4 bases from V and 0 bases from J, leaving 6 bases between. This CDR3 is 13 amino acids long. The germline gives CDR1 MDHEN, CDR2 SYDVKM. The CDR3 nucleotides are TGTGCCAGCAGTTCCGTGAACCAAGAGACCCAGTACTTC. Its translation: CASSSVNQETQYF.

In its sample, this clonotype was seen many times. The rearrangement links TRBV7-9 to TRBJ1-5; D possibly corresponds to TRBD1 (6 bases). Germline V CDR1 and CDR2: SEHNR, FQNEAQ (reference sequence). Trimming removed 5 bases at V and 3 bases at J, with 14 bases between. The CDR3 is made up of 15 amino acids. CDR3 nucleotide sequence: TGTGCCAGCAGCAAGGGGGACCGAGACAATCAGCCCCAGCATTTT. This translates into CASSKGDRDNQPQHF. Full variable domain (remainder filled in from reference TRBV7-9 and TRBJ1-5): DTGVSQNPRHKITKRGQNVTFRCDPISEHNRLYWYRQTLGQGPEFLTYFQNEAQLEKSRLLSDRFSAERPKGSFSTLEIQRTEQGDSAMYLCASSKGDRDNQPQHFGDGTRLSIL.

This clonotype was found many times. The CDR3: CSASFDREIQETQYF. The CDR3 nucleotides are TGCAGTGCTAGCTTTGACAGGGAAATACAAGAGACCCAGTACTTC. The chain joins TRBV20-1 to TRBJ2-5; 7 bases match TRBD1. Germline lookup yields CDR1 DFQATT and CDR2 SNEGSKA (reference sequence). The CDR3 consists of 15 residues. V lost 3 bases to trimming and J lost 2 bases; unmatched junction nucleotides: 9.

This clonotype was detected ten times or more. V gene TRBV12-3 or TRBV12-4 combines with J gene TRBJ1-5; D might be TRBD1 (6 bases). This CDR3 spans 14 amino acids. V lost 5 bases to trimming and J lost 7 bases, with 15 bases between them. CDR3 nucleotides: TGTGCCAGCAGTCCTACAGGGCCAACACAGCCCCAGCATTTT. Its translation is CASSPTGPTQPQHF.

This clonotype was seen a handful of times. The rearrangement uses TRBV29-1 and TRBJ2-1; 10 bases are a match to TRBD2. V was clipped by 7 bases and J by 1 base; unmatched bases: 4. The CDR3 totals 14 residues. The germline gives CDR1 SQVTM, CDR2 ANQGSEA. The DNA for the CDR3 is TGCAGCGCTAGCGGGAGAGGTTCCTACAATGAGCAGTTCTTC. This encodes CSASGRGSYNEQFF.

This clonotype came up a few times. V is TRBV5-6 and J is TRBJ1-2; TRBD1 matches 12 bases. The germline gives CDR1 SGHDT, CDR2 YYEEEE. This CDR3 is built from 15 residues. The V segment lost 4 bases and the J segment 6 bases; nucleotides outside the gene matches: 7. CDR3 in DNA: TGTGCCAGCAGCCCCTCCGGGACAGGGGGCCATGGCTACACCTTC. Translation gives CASSPSGTGGHGYTF.

The chain couples TRBV28 to TRBJ2-5, with D maybe TRBD2 (6 bases). CDR1 MDHEN and CDR2 SYDVKM come from the germline V gene. V lost 7 bases to trimming and J lost 2 bases, with 11 bases between them. This CDR3 is built from 13 residues. CDR3 amino acids: CASTIADQETQYF. The CDR3 bases are TGTGCCAGCACGATAGCGGATCAAGAGACCCAGTACTTC.

The chain has TRBV27 and TRBJ2-7, with D perhaps TRBD2 (6 bases). Germline V gene data show CDR1 as MNHEY and CDR2 as SMNVEV (reference sequence). V lost 5 bases, J lost 6 bases, and 26 bases lay in between. There are 17 residues in the CDR3. CDR3 in DNA: TGTGCCAGCAGTCCGAAGCTCTCCGGGACTCCTGGTCCCGAGCAGTACTTC. Amino acid sequence: CASSPKLSGTPGPEQYF.

To note about this clonotype: A read error is possible here, since a much larger clone lies one base away. The chain has TRBV24-1 and TRBJ2-1, with a possible D match to TRBD1 (6 bases). Trimming left V 5 bases short and J 15 bases short, with 13 bases between. Germline-derived CDR1 and CDR2 are KGHDR and SFDVKD. CDR3 length equals 11 residues. The CDR3 DNA reads as TGTGCCACCAGTGGAGGGGGAGACTCGTTCTTC. Its translation: CATSGGGDSFF.

This clonotype was recorded many times. The chain employs TRBV6-1 and TRBJ1-1; D is uncertain. The CDR3 totals 14 residues. V dropped 4 bases and J dropped 3 bases, with 12 bases sitting between them. Germline V gene sequence: CDR1 MNHNS, CDR2 SASEGT. The DNA for the CDR3 is TGTGCCAGCAGTGTTATGATTCGGGACACTGAAGCTTTCTTT. This sequence encodes CASSVMIRDTEAFF.

This clonotype was recorded a few times. This chain links TRBV4-1 with TRBJ2-1; the D gene is possibly TRBD2 (6 bases). Deletions cut 0 bases from V and 3 bases from J, with 12 bases between. The CDR3 contains 16 residues. Germline loops: CDR1 MGHRA, CDR2 YSYEKL. The CDR3 nucleotides read TGCGCCAGCAGCCAAGAGGACGGGAGAAACTACAATGAGCAGTTCTTC. Translated: CASSQEDGRNYNEQFF.